A single sample gave rise to the 2 T cell receptor beta chains below, sequenced in a study of T cell responses to AZD1222 COVID-19 vaccine. The assay was immunoSEQ multiplex PCR, and TCRdb's table has in-frame clones only and misses some. Of fewer than 50,000 clones listed, 80% are singletons. Specimen: peripheral blood, collected on day 0 of AZD1222 vaccination. The origin of the receptors is an adult in good health.

J is TRBJ2-5 and V is TRBV28, with 7 bases identical to TRBD1. The CDR3 loop spans 14 amino acids. Per the germline V gene, CDR1 is MDHEN and CDR2 is SYDVKM. V gave up 4 bases and J gave up 3 bases; unmatched junction bases: 5. The CDR3 region has the DNA TGTGCCAGCAGTTCCGGGACAGCTGAAGAGACCCAGTACTTC. This codes for CASSSGTAEETQYF.

V gene TRBV7-3 combines with J gene TRBJ2-1; TRBD1 agrees at 7 bases. V trimming: 0 bases; J trimming: 0 bases; junction bases outside the gene matches: 2. Germline assignment: CDR1 SGHTA and CDR2 FQGTGA. This CDR3 spans 16 amino acids. This chain's CDR3 is CASSLTWTGSYNEQFF. DNA for the CDR3: TGTGCCAGCAGCTTAACCTGGACAGGCTCCTACAATGAGCAGTTCTTC.